Listed here is a single TCR beta chain. The record originates from a study of blood T cell repertoires in COVID-19. Per the germline V gene, CDR1 is LGHDT and CDR2 is YNNKEL (reference sequence). The CDR3 is 14 residues long. Trimming took off 5 bases at V and 2 bases at J, with 10 bases between the two ends. Using immunoSEQ multiplex PCR, the repertoire was profiled, and TCRdb retains in-frame clones only, with some absent. The sample holds some 130,000 clones, more than 85% seen once. This TCR was recovered from a man aged 45-65 years with active or convalescent COVID-19. J is TRBJ2-1 and V is TRBV3-1 (or the pseudogene TRBV3-2), with a tentative D call TRBD1 (6 bases). Sample: peripheral blood. The CDR3 nucleotides read TGTGCCAGCAGCGAACAGGGAGCCTACAATGAGCAGTTCTTC. Translation: CASSEQGAYNEQFF.